The 23 T cell receptor beta chains below come from one sample, sequenced in a study of CD8 T cells in ankylosing spondylitis. TCRdb re-called the 5' RACE reads through MiXCR, storing one row per CDR3 protein. The sample yields 150,000 or so distinct CDR3 sequences, around 10% seen once. Sequencing was performed on blood, either unsorted or a sorted T cell fraction (not recorded which). These receptors came from a male donor with ankylosing spondylitis or in good health (not recorded which).

This clonotype was picked up many times. The chain combines TRBV6-5 with TRBJ1-1, with TRBD1 matching 7 bases. V shed 6 bases and J 10 bases; nucleotides not matched to a gene: 5. Germline V gene lookup returns CDR1 MNHEY and CDR2 SVGAGI. The CDR3 is made up of 11 amino acids. The CDR3 DNA follows: TGTGCCAGCAGAAGAGACAGGGTAGCTTTCTTT. This gives the protein CASRRDRVAFF.

There are a few counts of this clonotype. The V and J genes are TRBV5-1 and TRBJ2-1; no firm D call. CDR3 size: 11 residues. Trimming pared 4 bases from V and 9 bases from J, leaving 8 bases between. CDR1 is SGHRS, CDR2 YFSETQ, per germline. The chain's CDR3 is CASSQTGEQFF. The CDR3 DNA sequence: TGCGCCAGCAGCCAGACGGGTGAGCAGTTCTTC. Full variable domain (remainder filled in from reference TRBV5-1 and TRBJ2-1): KAGVTQTPRYLIKTRGQQVTLSCSPISGHRSVSWYQQTPGQGLQFLFEYFSETQRNKGNFPGRFSGRQFSNSRSEMNVSTLELGDSALYLCASSQTGEQFFGPGTRLTVL.

This clonotype occurred a few times. This sequence joins TRBV12-3 or TRBV12-4 and TRBJ2-5; D is unresolved. V gave up 5 bases and J gave up 3 bases, with 16 bases separating them. CDR3 length: 15 residues. CDR3 sequence reads: CASSPGLRPEETQYF. For the CDR3, the DNA is TGTGCCAGCAGTCCGGGCTTAAGACCCGAAGAGACCCAGTACTTC.

This clonotype was counted many times. The V and J genes are TRBV6-1 and TRBJ2-1, with D possibly being TRBD1 (5 bases). The CDR3 contains 16 residues. The V gene lost 0 bases and the J gene lost 1 base, with 10 bases spanning the gap. The germline CDR1 and CDR2 sequences are MNHNS and SASEGT. The CDR3 reads CASSEAGVWSYNEQFF. The CDR3 DNA is TGTGCCAGCAGTGAAGCAGGGGTATGGTCCTACAATGAGCAGTTCTTC.

There are many counts of this clonotype. The rearrangement joins TRBV9 to TRBJ1-1; D uncertain. Germline assignment: CDR1 SGDLS and CDR2 YYNGEE. The length of the CDR3 is 14 residues. Trimming cost V 4 bases and J 3 bases, with 13 bases left between them. The DNA for the CDR3 is TGTGCCAGCAGCCCGGGGTGGGGAGACACTGAAGCTTTCTTT. Protein sequence: CASSPGWGDTEAFF.

In its sample, this clonotype was seen many times. The chain recombines TRBV3-1 with TRBJ1-2; D gene uncertain. The CDR3 has 14 residues. V was pared by 0 bases and J by 6 bases, with 11 bases between. Germline values: CDR1 LGHDT, CDR2 YNNKEL (reference sequence). DNA for the CDR3: TGTGCCAGCAGCCAAGATACCTGGGGTAATGGCTACACCTTC. This translates into CASSQDTWGNGYTF.

There are many counts of this clonotype. The J gene is TRBJ2-5, the V gene TRBV24-1, with D possibly matching TRBD1 (5 bases). Germline V gives CDR1 KGHDR, CDR2 SFDVKD. There are 17 residues in the CDR3. Deletions cut 0 bases from V and 0 bases from J, with 13 bases between. The CDR3 DNA reads TGTGCCACCAGTGATTTGGGGGCAGGGCAGTACCAAGAGACCCAGTACTTC. Encoded protein: CATSDLGAGQYQETQYF.

This chain uses TRBV20-1 with TRBJ1-2; weak D call: TRBD1 (5 bases). Per the germline V gene, CDR1 is DFQATT and CDR2 is SNEGSKA (reference sequence). V was clipped by 3 bases and J by 4 bases, with 15 bases between them. The CDR3 extends over 14 amino acids. The CDR3 reads CSARYGGGSYGYTF. The CDR3 DNA is TGCAGTGCTAGGTACGGGGGAGGTAGCTATGGCTACACCTTC.

This clonotype was counted ten times or more. The rearrangement uses TRBV27 and TRBJ1-1; D might be TRBD1 (5 bases). Trimming removed 6 bases from V and 0 bases from J, with 20 bases in between. Germline V gene data show CDR1 as MNHEY and CDR2 as SMNVEV (reference sequence). This CDR3 contains 17 residues. Here the CDR3 reads CASRRTQLTGMNTEAFF. In nucleotides, the CDR3 is TGTGCCAGCAGACGGACACAACTGACCGGAATGAACACTGAAGCTTTCTTT.

At least ten counts were recorded for this clonotype. The chain recombines TRBV7-2 with TRBJ2-3, with D possibly being TRBD1 (6 bases). The germline V gene encodes CDR1 SGHTA and CDR2 FQGNSA. This CDR3 contains 12 residues. V lost 0 bases, J lost 14 bases, and 12 bases lay in between. The CDR3 protein is CASSLAGTTTYF. The CDR3 nucleotides are TGTGCCAGCAGCTTAGCGGGGACAACCACGTATTTT.

The rearrangement joins TRBV11-2 to TRBJ1-1, with D hard to call. V gave up 4 bases and J gave up 6 bases, with 15 bases separating them. The CDR3 spans 14 residues. Germline V lookup: CDR1 SGHAT, CDR2 FQNNGV. The CDR3 region is CASSYGILKAEAFF. DNA for the CDR3: TGTGCCAGCAGCTACGGAATCCTTAAGGCTGAAGCTTTCTTT. Using reference TRBV11-2 and TRBJ1-1 for the parts outside the CDR3, the full variable domain is EAGVAQSPRYKIIEKRQSVAFWCNPISGHATLYWYQQILGQGPKLLIQFQNNGVVDDSQLPKDRFSAERLKGVDSTLKIQPAKLEDSAVYLCASSYGILKAEAFFGQGTRLTVV.

This clonotype was detected a few times. V gene TRBV19 combines with J gene TRBJ2-7; D possibly corresponds to TRBD1 (5 bases). Germline values: CDR1 LNHDA, CDR2 SQIVND (reference sequence). The V end lost 5 bases, the J end lost 2 bases, and 13 bases lay between the germline ends. The CDR3 loop spans 14 amino acids. The CDR3 sequence is CASSPTLTAYEQYF. CDR3 nucleotides: TGTGCCAGTAGTCCCACGCTGACAGCCTACGAGCAGTACTTC.

V and J are TRBV6-5 and TRBJ2-3; D may be TRBD1 (6 bases). The CDR3 runs 17 residues. Germline CDR1 reads MNHEY; CDR2 reads SVGAGI. V lost 0 bases, J lost 4 bases, and 17 bases lay in between. The CDR3 DNA follows: TGTGCCAGCAGTTACTCAGTCTTACCAGGGGCGGCAGATACGCAGTATTTT. Its translation: CASSYSVLPGAADTQYF.

The table lists this clonotype with many counts. The V and J genes are TRBV5-1 and TRBJ1-2; no reliable D call. Looked up from germline, CDR1 is SGHRS and CDR2 is YFSETQ. This CDR3 is built from 15 residues. V was pared by 4 bases and J by 6 bases, with 19 bases between. CDR3 bases: TGCGCCAGCAGCCTTCGGGCTAGGACCTTAGATGGCTACACCTTC. This encodes CASSLRARTLDGYTF.

The V gene is TRBV29-1, the J gene TRBJ2-5; D gene uncertain. Per germline, CDR1 SQVTM and CDR2 ANQGSEA. The germline V and J ends were trimmed by 4 bases and 5 bases, with 5 bases remaining between them. The length of the CDR3 is 10 residues. CDR3: CSVALETQYF. In nucleotides, the CDR3 is TGCAGCGTTGCCTTGGAGACCCAGTACTTC.

Many counts were recorded for this clonotype. This sequence joins TRBV9 and TRBJ2-1, with TRBD2 as a possible D gene (6 bases). This CDR3 contains 16 residues. V was cut by 6 bases and J by 5 bases, with 21 bases left in between. Germline V gives CDR1 SGDLS, CDR2 YYNGEE. The CDR3 bases are TGTGCCAGCACCCTCCATGGAGGGCCAGGTAACAATGAGCAGTTCTTC. It is translated as CASTLHGGPGNNEQFF.

On this clonotype itself: A much more abundant neighbour one base away suggests this may be a read error. The CDR3 sequence is CSVAKTSGRFNEQFF. CDR3 bases: TGCAGTGTTGCCAAGACTAGCGGGAGGTTCAATGAGCAGTTCTTC. This chain connects TRBV20-1 to TRBJ2-1; 13 bases align to TRBD2. V lost 7 bases, J lost 6 bases, and 9 bases stayed unmatched. CDR3 length equals 15 residues. From germline, CDR1 is DFQATT and CDR2 SNEGSKA (reference sequence).

In the case of this clonotype: A junction boundary mismatches the germline segment, possibly from a read error. The chain combines TRBV3-1 with TRBJ2-3, with 7 positions matching TRBD2. The CDR3 extends over 12 amino acids. CDR1 and CDR2 (germline): LGHDT, YNNKEL (reference sequence). The chain's CDR3 is CTSSGIADTQYF. The CDR3 DNA is TGTACCAGCAGCGGGATTGCGGATACGCAGTATTTT.

This clonotype was recorded at least ten times. The chain uses TRBV25-1 and TRBJ1-5, with 8 bases lining up with TRBD1. The CDR3 loop spans 15 amino acids. The germline V gene has CDR1 MGHDK and CDR2 SYGVNS. J lost 4 bases, V lost 5 bases, and 7 bases had no gene match. CDR3 nucleotide sequence: TGTGCCAGCAGTCCTACAGGGGGAGGGAATCAGCCCCAGCATTTT. Its translation: CASSPTGGGNQPQHF.

This clonotype was counted at least ten times. V gene TRBV12-3 or TRBV12-4 combines with J gene TRBJ2-3; D is perhaps TRBD2 (7 bases). V lost 7 bases, J lost 2 bases, and 13 bases lay in between. CDR3 length: 14 residues. The CDR3 DNA reads TGTGCCAGCACCGAGGGGGGGGTCACAGATACGCAGTATTTT. This encodes CASTEGGVTDTQYF.

This clonotype showed up many times. This chain links TRBV25-1 with TRBJ2-3, with 8 bases aligning to TRBD1. The CDR3 contains 14 residues. V lost 3 bases to trimming and J lost 5 bases; unmatched junction nucleotides: 4. From germline, CDR1 is MGHDK and CDR2 SYGVNS. The CDR3 sequence: CASSEYRGIDTQYF. Written as DNA, the CDR3 is TGTGCCAGCAGTGAGTACAGGGGGATAGATACGCAGTATTTT.

J is TRBJ2-1 and V is TRBV28; the match to TRBD2 covers 7 bases. There are 14 residues in the CDR3. Germline V gives CDR1 MDHEN, CDR2 SYDVKM. The V and J ends lost 3 bases and 7 bases, in that order; junction bases with no gene match: 6. CDR3 residues: CASSLGGGGNEQFF. The CDR3, as DNA: TGTGCCAGCAGTTTGGGGGGGGGAGGGAATGAGCAGTTCTTC.

Ten or more counts support this clonotype. The chain carries TRBV20-1 and TRBJ2-3; D is perhaps TRBD1 (5 bases). The CDR3 runs 18 residues. Per germline, CDR1 DFQATT and CDR2 SNEGSKA (reference sequence). Between the trimmed V and J ends, which lost 3 bases and 0 bases, there was a span of 22 bases. In DNA form, the CDR3 reads TGCAGTGCTAGCGATGAATATTTCGGACAATCTAGCACAGATACGCAGTATTTT. Its protein is CSASDEYFGQSSTDTQYF.